Presented here are 11 T cell receptor beta chains from one specimen sequenced in a study of blood T cell repertoires in COVID-19. The repertoire was sequenced with immunoSEQ multiplex PCR; TCRdb's copy has only in-frame clones and lacks some. This table holds almost 250,000 clones, 86% found once. The sample taken for sequencing was peripheral blood. The source of these receptors is a woman aged 80 or over with COVID-19, enrolled during active disease.

The V gene is TRBV19, the J gene TRBJ2-5, with D perhaps matching TRBD1 (7 bases). This CDR3 region has 14 residues. Germline V gene data show CDR1 as LNHDA and CDR2 as SQIVND (reference sequence). V dropped 8 bases and J dropped 2 bases, with 15 bases sitting between them. Written as DNA, the CDR3 is TGTGCCAGTCGAAGGGGGCGGGGACAAGAGACCCAGTACTTC. This gives the protein CASRRGRGQETQYF.

The chain uses TRBV30 and TRBJ2-1; possible D gene TRBD1, 6 bases. V was trimmed by 3 bases and J by 4 bases, leaving 13 bases between them. The germline CDR1 and CDR2 sequences are GTSNPN and SVGIG (reference sequence). CDR3 length equals 14 residues. CDR3 nucleotide sequence: TGTGCCTGGAGCGGGGACATCGAATACAATGAGCAGTTCTTC. This gives the protein CAWSGDIEYNEQFF. The full variable domain, rest sourced from reference TRBV30 and TRBJ2-1, is SQTIHQWPATLVQPVGSPLSLECTVEGTSNPNLYWYRQAAGRGLQLLFYSVGIGQISSEVPQNLSASRPQDRQFILSSKKLLLSDSGFYLCAWSGDIEYNEQFFGPGTRLTVL.

The chain is built from TRBV18 and TRBJ2-7; the match to TRBD1 covers 8 bases. V dropped 5 bases and J dropped 5; count of bases not matched to a gene: 5. Germline V gene data show CDR1 as KGHSH and CDR2 as LQKENI. The CDR3 loop spans 13 amino acids. The DNA of the CDR3 is TGTGCCAGCTCAATGGACAGGGACGACGAGCAGTACTTC. This encodes CASSMDRDDEQYF.

V gene TRBV18 combines with J gene TRBJ1-2; 8 positions agree with TRBD1. Germline assignment: CDR1 KGHSH and CDR2 LQKENI. This CDR3 has 15 amino acids. V dropped 3 bases and J dropped 6; count of bases not matched to a gene: 9. DNA of the CDR3: TGTGCCAGCTCACCGGCTTCAGGGGGCTTTGATGGCTACACCTTC. Translation: CASSPASGGFDGYTF.

The chain uses TRBV7-6 and TRBJ1-1, with D possibly being TRBD1 (6 bases). V lost 1 base to trimming and J lost 4 bases, with 7 bases between them. This CDR3 contains 13 residues. Germline V gene lookup returns CDR1 SGHVS and CDR2 FNYEAQ. CDR3 DNA: TGTGCCAGCAGCTTAGAAGGGGGCACTGAAGCTTTCTTT. This sequence encodes CASSLEGGTEAFF.

In DNA form, the CDR3 reads TGTGCCAGCACCCCTTATTATAGCAATCAGCCCCAGCATTTT. Its protein product is CASTPYYSNQPQHF. V and J are TRBV28 and TRBJ1-5; D is uncertain. The CDR3 totals 14 residues. V was clipped by 7 bases and J by 0 bases, with 10 bases between them. The germline CDR1 and CDR2 sequences are MDHEN and SYDVKM.

This clone was observed once. This chain links TRBV5-1 with TRBJ2-1, with TRBD2 matching 15 bases. CDR3 length: 17 residues. Germline V gene lookup returns CDR1 SGHRS and CDR2 YFSETQ. Losses at the gene ends were 4 bases for V and 6 bases for J; bases not matched to a gene: 8. The CDR3 DNA reads TGCGCCAGCAGCCCGGGACTAGCGGGGGGCTTGGCCAATGAGCAGTTCTTC. Encoded protein: CASSPGLAGGLANEQFF.

The V gene is TRBV6-5, the J gene TRBJ2-7; D is possibly TRBD1 (5 bases). This CDR3 is 15 amino acids long. Deletions cut 2 bases from V and 3 bases from J, with 14 bases between. Germline CDR1 MNHEY, CDR2 SVGAGI. The CDR3 sequence: CASSYSQGSGYEQYF. The CDR3 bases are TGTGCCAGCAGTTACAGCCAGGGAAGTGGCTACGAGCAGTACTTC.

This clone appeared a single time. This chain connects TRBV5-1 to TRBJ1-3; 8 bases match TRBD1. Trimming took 4 bases from V and 7 from J; bases not matched to a gene: 16. This CDR3 is 17 amino acids long. Per germline, CDR1 SGHRS and CDR2 YFSETQ. DNA of the CDR3: TGCGCCAGCAGCACCCTAACAGGGGGGGGTCTGGGGAACACCATATATTTT. Its protein is CASSTLTGGGLGNTIYF.

Here the CDR3 DNA reads TGTGCCAGCAGCCCCGGGACAGGGGGGAACACTGAAGCTTTCTTT. This sequence encodes CASSPGTGGNTEAFF. V usage is TRBV3-1 (or the pseudogene TRBV3-2) and J usage is TRBJ1-1, with 11 bases that match TRBD1. The CDR3 loop spans 15 amino acids. V lost 4 bases and J lost 1; bases outside the gene matches: 2. Per germline, CDR1 LGHDT and CDR2 YNNKEL (reference sequence).

CDR3 amino acids: CASSFLAGGTDTQYF. CDR3 bases: TGTGCCAGCAGCTTCCTAGCGGGGGGCACAGATACGCAGTATTTT. The V call is TRBV7-9, the J call TRBJ2-3, with 10 nucleotides matching TRBD2. This CDR3 has 15 amino acids. Germline-derived CDR1 and CDR2 are SEHNR and FQNEAQ (reference sequence). V shed 3 bases, J shed 1 base, and the junction held 1 base outside the gene matches. The complete variable domain, with remaining parts taken from reference TRBV7-9 and TRBJ2-3, reads DTGVSQNPRHKITKRGQNVTFRCDPISEHNRLYWYRQTLGQGPEFLTYFQNEAQLEKSRLLSDRFSAERPKGSFSTLEIQRTEQGDSAMYLCASSFLAGGTDTQYFGPGTRLTVL.